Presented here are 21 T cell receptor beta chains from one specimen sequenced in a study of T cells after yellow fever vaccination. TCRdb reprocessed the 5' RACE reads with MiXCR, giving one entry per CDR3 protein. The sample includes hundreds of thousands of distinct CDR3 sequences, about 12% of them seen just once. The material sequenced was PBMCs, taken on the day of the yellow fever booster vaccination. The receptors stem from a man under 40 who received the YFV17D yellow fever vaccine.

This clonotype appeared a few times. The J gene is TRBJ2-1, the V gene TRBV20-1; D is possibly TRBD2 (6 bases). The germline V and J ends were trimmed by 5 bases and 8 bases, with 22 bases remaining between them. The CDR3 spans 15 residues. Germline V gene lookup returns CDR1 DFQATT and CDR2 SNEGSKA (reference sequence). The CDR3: CSAAWGEYLTDEQFF. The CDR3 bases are TGCAGTGCTGCATGGGGGGAGTATTTGACCGATGAGCAGTTCTTC.

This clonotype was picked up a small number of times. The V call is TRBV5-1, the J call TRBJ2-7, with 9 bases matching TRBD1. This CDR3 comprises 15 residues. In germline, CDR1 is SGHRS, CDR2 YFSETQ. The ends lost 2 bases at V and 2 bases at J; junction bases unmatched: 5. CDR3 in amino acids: CASSFGDRDTYEQYF. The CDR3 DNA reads TGCGCCAGCAGCTTTGGGGACAGGGACACCTACGAGCAGTACTTC.

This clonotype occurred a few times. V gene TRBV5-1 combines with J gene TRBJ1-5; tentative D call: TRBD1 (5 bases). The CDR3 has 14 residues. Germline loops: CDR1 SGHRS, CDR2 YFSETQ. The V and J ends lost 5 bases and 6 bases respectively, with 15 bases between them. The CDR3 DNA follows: TGCGCCAGCAGTGTAGGGGAGGGCAGTCAGCCCCAGCATTTT. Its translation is CASSVGEGSQPQHF.

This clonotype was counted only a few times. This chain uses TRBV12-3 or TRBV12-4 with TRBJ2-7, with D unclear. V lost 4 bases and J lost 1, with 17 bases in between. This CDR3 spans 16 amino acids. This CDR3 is CASSSPGPQGSYEQYF. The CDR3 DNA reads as TGTGCCAGCAGTTCGCCGGGCCCCCAAGGGTCCTACGAGCAGTACTTC.

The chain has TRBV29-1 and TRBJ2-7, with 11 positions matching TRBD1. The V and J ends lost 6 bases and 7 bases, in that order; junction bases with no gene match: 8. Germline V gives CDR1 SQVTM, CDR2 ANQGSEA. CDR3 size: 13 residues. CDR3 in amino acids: CSVLGGQGGEQYF. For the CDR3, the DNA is TGCAGCGTCCTGGGGGGACAGGGGGGTGAGCAGTACTTC.

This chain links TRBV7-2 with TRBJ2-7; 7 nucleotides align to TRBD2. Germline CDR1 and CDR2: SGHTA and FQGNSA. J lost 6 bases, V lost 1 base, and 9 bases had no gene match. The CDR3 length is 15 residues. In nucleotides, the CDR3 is TGTGCCAGCAGCTTAGTTAGATTCGGCGGGAGCGAGCAGTACTTC. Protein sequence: CASSLVRFGGSEQYF.

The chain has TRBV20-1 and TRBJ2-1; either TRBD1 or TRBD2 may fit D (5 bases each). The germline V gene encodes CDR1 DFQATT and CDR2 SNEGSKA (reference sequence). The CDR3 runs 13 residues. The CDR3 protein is CSPGRHDVDEQFF. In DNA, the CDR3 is TGCAGCCCGGGACGGCATGATGTCGATGAGCAGTTCTTC.

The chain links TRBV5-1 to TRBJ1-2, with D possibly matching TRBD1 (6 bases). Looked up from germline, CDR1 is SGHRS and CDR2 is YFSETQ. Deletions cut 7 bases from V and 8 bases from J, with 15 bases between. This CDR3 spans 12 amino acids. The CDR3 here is CASGPGGGGYTF. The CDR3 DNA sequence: TGCGCCAGCGGCCCCGGGGGCGGGGGCTACACCTTC.

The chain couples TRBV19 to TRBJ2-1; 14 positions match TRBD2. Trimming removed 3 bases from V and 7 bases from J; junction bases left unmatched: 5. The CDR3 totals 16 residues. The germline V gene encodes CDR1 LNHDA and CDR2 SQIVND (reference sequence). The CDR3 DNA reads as TGTGCCAGTAGTATTAGGGGACTAGCGGGAGTGAATGAGCAGTTCTTC. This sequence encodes CASSIRGLAGVNEQFF.

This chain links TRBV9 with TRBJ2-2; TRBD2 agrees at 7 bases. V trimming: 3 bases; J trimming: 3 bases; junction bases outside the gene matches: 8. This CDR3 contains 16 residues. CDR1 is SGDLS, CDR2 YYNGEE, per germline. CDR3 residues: CASSAPGGWDTGELFF. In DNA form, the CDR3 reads TGTGCCAGCAGCGCCCCGGGGGGTTGGGACACCGGGGAGCTGTTTTTT. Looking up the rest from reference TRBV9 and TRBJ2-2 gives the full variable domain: DSGVTQTPKHLITATGQRVTLRCSPRSGDLSVYWYQQSLDQGLQFLIQYYNGEERAKGNILERFSAQQFPDLHSELNLSSLELGDSALYFCASSAPGGWDTGELFFGEGSRLTVL.

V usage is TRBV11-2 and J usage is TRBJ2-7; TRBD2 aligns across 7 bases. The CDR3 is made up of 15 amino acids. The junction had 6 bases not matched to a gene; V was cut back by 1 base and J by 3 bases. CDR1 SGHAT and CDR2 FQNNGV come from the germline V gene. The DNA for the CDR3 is TGTGCCAGCAGCTTAGCGGCGGGAGCATTCTACGAGCAGTACTTC. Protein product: CASSLAAGAFYEQYF. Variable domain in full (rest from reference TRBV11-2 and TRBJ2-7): EAGVAQSPRYKIIEKRQSVAFWCNPISGHATLYWYQQILGQGPKLLIQFQNNGVVDDSQLPKDRFSAERLKGVDSTLKIQPAKLEDSAVYLCASSLAAGAFYEQYFGPGTRLTVT.

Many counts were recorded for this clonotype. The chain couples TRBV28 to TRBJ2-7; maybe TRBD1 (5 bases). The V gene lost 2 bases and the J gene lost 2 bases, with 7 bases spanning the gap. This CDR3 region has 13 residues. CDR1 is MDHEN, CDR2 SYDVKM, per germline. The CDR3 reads CASSLPDTYEQYF. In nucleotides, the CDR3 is TGTGCCAGCAGTTTACCGGACACCTACGAGCAGTACTTC. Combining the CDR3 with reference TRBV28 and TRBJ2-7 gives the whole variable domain DVKVTQSSRYLVKRTGEKVFLECVQDMDHENMFWYRQDPGLGLRLIYFSYDVKMKEKGDIPEGYSVSREKKERFSLILESASTNQTSMYLCASSLPDTYEQYFGPGTRLTVT.

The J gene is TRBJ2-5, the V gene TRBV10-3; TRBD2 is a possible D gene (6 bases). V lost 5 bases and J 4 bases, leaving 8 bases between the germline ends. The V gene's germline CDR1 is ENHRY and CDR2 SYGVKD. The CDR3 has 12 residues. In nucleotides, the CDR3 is TGTGCCATCAGTCCAGCGGGAGAGACCCAGTACTTC. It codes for CAISPAGETQYF.

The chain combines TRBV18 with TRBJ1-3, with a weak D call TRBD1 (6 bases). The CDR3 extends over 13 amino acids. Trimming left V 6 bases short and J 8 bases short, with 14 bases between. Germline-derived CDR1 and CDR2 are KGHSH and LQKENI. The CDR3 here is CASSLGQTDTIYF. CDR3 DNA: TGTGCCAGCTCCCTCGGACAGACGGACACCATATATTTT.

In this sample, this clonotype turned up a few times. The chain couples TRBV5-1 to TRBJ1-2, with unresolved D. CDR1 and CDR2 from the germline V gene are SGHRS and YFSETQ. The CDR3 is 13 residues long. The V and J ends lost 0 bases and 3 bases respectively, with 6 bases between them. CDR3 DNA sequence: TGCGCCAGCAGCTTGGCTCCTGACTATGGCTACACCTTC. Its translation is CASSLAPDYGYTF.

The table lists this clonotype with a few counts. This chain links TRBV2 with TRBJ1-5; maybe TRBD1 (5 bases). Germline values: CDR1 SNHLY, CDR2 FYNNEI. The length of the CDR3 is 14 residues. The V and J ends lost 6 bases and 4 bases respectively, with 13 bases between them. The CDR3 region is CASRPWQGNQPQHF. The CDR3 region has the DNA TGTGCCAGCAGGCCATGGCAGGGTAATCAGCCCCAGCATTTT. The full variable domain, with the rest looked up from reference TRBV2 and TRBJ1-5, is EPEVTQTPSHQVTQMGQEVILRCVPISNHLYFYWYRQILGQKVEFLVSFYNNEISEKSEIFDDQFSVERPDGSNFTLKIRSTKLEDSAMYFCASRPWQGNQPQHFGDGTRLSIL.

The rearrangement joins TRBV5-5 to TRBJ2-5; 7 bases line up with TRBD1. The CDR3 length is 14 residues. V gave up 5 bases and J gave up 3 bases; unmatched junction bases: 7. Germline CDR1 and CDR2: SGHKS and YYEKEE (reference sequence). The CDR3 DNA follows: TGTGCCAGCAGTGAGGGACAGAACAAAGAGACCCAGTACTTC. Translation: CASSEGQNKETQYF.

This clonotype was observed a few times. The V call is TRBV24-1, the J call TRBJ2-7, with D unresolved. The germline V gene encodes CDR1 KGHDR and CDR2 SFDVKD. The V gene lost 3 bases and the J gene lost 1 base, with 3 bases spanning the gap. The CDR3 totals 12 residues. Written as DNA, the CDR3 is TGTGCCACCAGTGATCTATCCTACGAGCAGTACTTC. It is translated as CATSDLSYEQYF.

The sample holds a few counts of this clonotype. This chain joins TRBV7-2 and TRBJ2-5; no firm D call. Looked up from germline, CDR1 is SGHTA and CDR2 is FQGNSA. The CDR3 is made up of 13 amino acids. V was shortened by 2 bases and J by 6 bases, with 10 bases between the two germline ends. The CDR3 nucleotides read TGTGCCAGCAGCTTAAGAGGTCAAAAGACCCAGTACTTC. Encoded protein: CASSLRGQKTQYF.

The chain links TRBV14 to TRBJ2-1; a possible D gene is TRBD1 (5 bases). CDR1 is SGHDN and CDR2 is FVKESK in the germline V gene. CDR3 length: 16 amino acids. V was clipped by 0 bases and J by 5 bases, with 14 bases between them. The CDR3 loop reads CASSQDMGPWNNEQFF. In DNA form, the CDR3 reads TGTGCCAGCAGCCAAGATATGGGGCCGTGGAACAATGAGCAGTTCTTC.

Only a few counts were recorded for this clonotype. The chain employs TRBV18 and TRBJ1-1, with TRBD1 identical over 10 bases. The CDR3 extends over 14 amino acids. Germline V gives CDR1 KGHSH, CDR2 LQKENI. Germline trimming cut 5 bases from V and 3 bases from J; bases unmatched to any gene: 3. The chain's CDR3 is CASSYDRGHTEAFF. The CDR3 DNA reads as TGTGCCAGCTCATATGACAGGGGGCACACTGAAGCTTTCTTT.